The entry below describes one T cell receptor (beta chain). Its antigen is still unknown. Base qualities are missing; no much larger clone stands one base away. This record comes from a study of T-cell reconstitution after alpha-beta-depleted transplantation in children (dated by TCRdb to about 2016). Study-wide context: Using TCR repertoire profiling, the study followed T-cell immune reconstitution in a quantitative way in children after TCRalphabeta/CD19-depleted allogeneic hematopoietic cell transplantation.

The library was generated by PCR. TCRdb records Illumina HiSeq 2500 as the sequencer. TCR libraries were prepared with molecular barcoding, using unique molecular identifiers to normalize TCRbeta repertoire quantification. TCRdb reran the public reads through fastp at Q25 and MiXCR, keeping productive beta chains. Rows are unified per CDR3 protein, each entry keeping the most common DNA and genes. The sample contains about 500,000 distinct CDR3 sequences, 32% of them found a single time. Jointly, the top ten make up under 3% of the sample. This specimen was PBMCs from the stem cell graft donor, taken from the stem cell graft. The sequence derives from a human donor who donated a stem cell graft to a child with aplastic anemia.

In nucleotides, the sequence is TGTGCCAGTACAAGGACTAGCTCTACATACACAGATACGCAGTATTTT. Its translation is CASTRTSSTYTDTQYF. The chain was built from TRBV19 and TRBJ2-3; 8 junctional bases match TRBD2. Trimming takes 7 bases off V and 2 bases off J; junction bases not matched to a gene: 11. CDR1 and CDR2, looked up from the germline V gene (reference sequence), are LNHDA and SQIVND. Inclusive of the bounding cysteine and phenylalanine, the CDR3 is 16 residues long. This entry keeps only the CDR3 DNA: 48 bases, framed from base 1.